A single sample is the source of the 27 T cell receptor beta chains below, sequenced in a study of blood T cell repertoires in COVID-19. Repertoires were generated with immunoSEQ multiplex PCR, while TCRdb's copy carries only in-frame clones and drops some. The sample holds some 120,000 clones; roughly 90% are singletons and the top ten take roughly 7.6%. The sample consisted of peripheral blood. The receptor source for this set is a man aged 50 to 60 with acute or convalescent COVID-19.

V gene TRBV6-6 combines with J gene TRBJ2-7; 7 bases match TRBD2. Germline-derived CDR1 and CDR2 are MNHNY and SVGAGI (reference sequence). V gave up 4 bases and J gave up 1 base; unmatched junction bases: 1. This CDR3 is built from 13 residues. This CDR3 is CASSWGGSYEQYF. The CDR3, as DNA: TGTGCCAGCAGTTGGGGAGGGTCCTACGAGCAGTACTTC.

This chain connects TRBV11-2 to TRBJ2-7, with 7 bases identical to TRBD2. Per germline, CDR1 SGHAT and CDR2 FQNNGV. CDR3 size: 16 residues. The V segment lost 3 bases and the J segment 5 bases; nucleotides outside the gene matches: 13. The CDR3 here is CASSLGGVTLMHEQYF. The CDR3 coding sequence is TGTGCCAGCAGCTTGGGGGGGGTAACCCTTATGCACGAGCAGTACTTC.

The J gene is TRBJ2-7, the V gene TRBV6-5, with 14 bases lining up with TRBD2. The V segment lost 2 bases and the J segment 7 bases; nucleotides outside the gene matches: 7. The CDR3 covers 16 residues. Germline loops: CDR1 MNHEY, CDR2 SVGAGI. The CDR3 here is CASSYPSGTSGSEQYF. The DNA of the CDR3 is TGTGCCAGCAGTTACCCCTCCGGGACTAGCGGGAGTGAGCAGTACTTC.

CDR3 amino acids: CASSFTGTEAFF. The CDR3 nucleotides read TGTGCCAGCAGCTTTACAGGTACTGAAGCTTTCTTT. The V and J genes are TRBV5-4 and TRBJ1-1; possible D gene TRBD1, 5 bases. The germline gives CDR1 SGHNT, CDR2 YYREEE (reference sequence). The V end was cut by 2 bases, the J end by 5 bases, with 7 bases between. This CDR3 is 12 amino acids long.

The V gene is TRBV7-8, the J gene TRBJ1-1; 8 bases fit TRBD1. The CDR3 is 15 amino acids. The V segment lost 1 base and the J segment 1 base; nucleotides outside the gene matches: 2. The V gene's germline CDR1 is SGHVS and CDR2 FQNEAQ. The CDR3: CASSLGQGANTEAFF. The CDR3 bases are TGTGCCAGCAGCTTAGGTCAGGGGGCGAACACTGAAGCTTTCTTT.

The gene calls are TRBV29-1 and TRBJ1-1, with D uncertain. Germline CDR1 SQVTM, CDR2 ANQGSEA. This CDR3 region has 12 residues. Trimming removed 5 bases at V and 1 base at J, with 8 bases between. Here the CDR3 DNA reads TGCAGCGTTCAAACAGAGAACACTGAAGCTTTCTTT. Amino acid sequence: CSVQTENTEAFF.

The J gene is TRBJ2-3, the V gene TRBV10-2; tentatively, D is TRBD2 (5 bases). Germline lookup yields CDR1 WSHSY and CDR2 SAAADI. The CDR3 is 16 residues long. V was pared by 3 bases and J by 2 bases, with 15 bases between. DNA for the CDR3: TGCGCCAGCAGTGATGGGGAGTTTCCCCTCACAGATACGCAGTATTTT. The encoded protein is CASSDGEFPLTDTQYF.

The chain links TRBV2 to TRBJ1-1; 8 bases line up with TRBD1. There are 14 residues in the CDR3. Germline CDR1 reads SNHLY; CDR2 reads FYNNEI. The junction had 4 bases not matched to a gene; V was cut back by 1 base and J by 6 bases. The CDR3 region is CASSEGQGYPEAFF. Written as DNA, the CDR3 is TGTGCCAGCAGTGAAGGACAGGGGTATCCTGAAGCTTTCTTT. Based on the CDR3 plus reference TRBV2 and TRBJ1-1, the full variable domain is EPEVTQTPSHQVTQMGQEVILRCVPISNHLYFYWYRQILGQKVEFLVSFYNNEISEKSEIFDDQFSVERPDGSNFTLKIRSTKLEDSAMYFCASSEGQGYPEAFFGQGTRLTVV.

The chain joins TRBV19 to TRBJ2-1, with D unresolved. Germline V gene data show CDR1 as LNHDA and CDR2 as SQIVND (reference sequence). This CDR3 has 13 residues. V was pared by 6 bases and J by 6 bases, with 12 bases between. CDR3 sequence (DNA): TGTGCCAGTAGCCCTCTCTATCCCAATGAGCAGTTCTTC. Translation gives CASSPLYPNEQFF.

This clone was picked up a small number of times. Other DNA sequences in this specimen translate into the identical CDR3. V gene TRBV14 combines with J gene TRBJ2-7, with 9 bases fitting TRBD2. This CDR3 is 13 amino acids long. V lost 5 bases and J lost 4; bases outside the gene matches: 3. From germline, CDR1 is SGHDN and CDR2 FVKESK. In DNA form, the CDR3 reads TGTGCCAGCAGCAAGGGACTAGCATACGAGCAGTACTTC. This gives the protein CASSKGLAYEQYF. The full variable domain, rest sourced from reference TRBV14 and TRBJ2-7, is EAGVTQFPSHSVIEKGQTVTLRCDPISGHDNLYWYRRVMGKEIKFLLHFVKESKQDESGMPNNRFLAERTGGTYSTLKVQPAELEDSGVYFCASSKGLAYEQYFGPGTRLTVT.

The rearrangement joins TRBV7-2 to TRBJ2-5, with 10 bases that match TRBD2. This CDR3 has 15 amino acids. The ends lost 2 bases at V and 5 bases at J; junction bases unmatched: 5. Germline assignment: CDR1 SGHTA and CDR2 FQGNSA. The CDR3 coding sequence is TGTGCCAGCAGCTTATCTAGCGGGAGTGGGGAGACCCAGTACTTC. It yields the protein CASSLSSGSGETQYF.

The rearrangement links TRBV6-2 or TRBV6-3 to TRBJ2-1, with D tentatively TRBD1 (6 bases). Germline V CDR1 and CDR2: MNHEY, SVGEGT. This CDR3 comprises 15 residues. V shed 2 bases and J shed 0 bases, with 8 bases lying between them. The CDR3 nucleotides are TGTGCCAGCAGTTACGAAGGGGGCTCCTACAATGAGCAGTTCTTC. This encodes CASSYEGGSYNEQFF.

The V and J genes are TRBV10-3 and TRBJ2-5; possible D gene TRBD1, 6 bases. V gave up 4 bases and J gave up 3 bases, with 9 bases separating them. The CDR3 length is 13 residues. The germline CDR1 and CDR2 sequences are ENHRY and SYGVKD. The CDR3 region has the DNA TGTGCCATCAGTGGGGGGCGGGAAGAGACCCAGTACTTC. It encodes CAISGGREETQYF.

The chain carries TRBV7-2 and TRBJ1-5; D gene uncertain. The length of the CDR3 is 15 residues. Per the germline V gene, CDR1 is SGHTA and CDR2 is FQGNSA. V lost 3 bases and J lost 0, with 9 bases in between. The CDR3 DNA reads TGTGCCAGCAGCTTCAAACCTAGTAGCAATCAGCCCCAGCATTTT. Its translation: CASSFKPSSNQPQHF. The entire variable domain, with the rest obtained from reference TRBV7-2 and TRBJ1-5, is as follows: GAGVSQSPSNKVTEKGKDVELRCDPISGHTALYWYRQSLGQGLEFLIYFQGNSAPDKSGLPSDRFSAERTGGSVSTLTIQRTQQEDSAVYLCASSFKPSSNQPQHFGDGTRLSIL.

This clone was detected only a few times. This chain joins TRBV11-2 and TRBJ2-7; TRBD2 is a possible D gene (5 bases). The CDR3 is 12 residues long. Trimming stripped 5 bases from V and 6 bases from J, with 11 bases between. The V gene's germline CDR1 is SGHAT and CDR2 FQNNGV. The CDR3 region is CASSPTSVEQYF. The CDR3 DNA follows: TGTGCCAGCAGCCCAACTAGTGTCGAGCAGTACTTC. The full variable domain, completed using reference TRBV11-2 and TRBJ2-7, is EAGVAQSPRYKIIEKRQSVAFWCNPISGHATLYWYQQILGQGPKLLIQFQNNGVVDDSQLPKDRFSAERLKGVDSTLKIQPAKLEDSAVYLCASSPTSVEQYFGPGTRLTVT.

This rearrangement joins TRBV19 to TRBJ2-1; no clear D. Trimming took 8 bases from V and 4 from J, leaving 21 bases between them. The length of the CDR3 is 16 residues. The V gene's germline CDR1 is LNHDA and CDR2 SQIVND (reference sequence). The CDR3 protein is CASASAGPFGYNEQFF. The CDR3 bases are TGTGCCAGTGCCTCTGCTGGGCCCTTCGGATACAATGAGCAGTTCTTC. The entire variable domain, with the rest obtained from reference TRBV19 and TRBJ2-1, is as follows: DGGITQSPKYLFRKEGQNVTLSCEQNLNHDAMYWYRQDPGQGLRLIYYSQIVNDFQKGDIAEGYSVSREKKESFPLTVTSAQKNPTAFYLCASASAGPFGYNEQFFGPGTRLTVL.

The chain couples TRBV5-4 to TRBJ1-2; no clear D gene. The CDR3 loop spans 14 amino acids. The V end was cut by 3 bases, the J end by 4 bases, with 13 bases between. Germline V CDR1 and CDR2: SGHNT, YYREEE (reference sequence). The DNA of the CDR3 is TGTGCCAGCAGCTCCAGCGCGCTTAGCTATGGCTACACCTTC. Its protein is CASSSSALSYGYTF.

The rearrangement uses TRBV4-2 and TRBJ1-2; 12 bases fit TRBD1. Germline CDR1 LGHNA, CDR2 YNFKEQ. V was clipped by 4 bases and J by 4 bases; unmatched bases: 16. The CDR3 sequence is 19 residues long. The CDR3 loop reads CASSRPLGGQGASSYGYTF. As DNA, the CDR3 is TGTGCCAGCAGCCGCCCACTGGGGGGACAGGGGGCGAGTTCCTATGGCTACACCTTC.

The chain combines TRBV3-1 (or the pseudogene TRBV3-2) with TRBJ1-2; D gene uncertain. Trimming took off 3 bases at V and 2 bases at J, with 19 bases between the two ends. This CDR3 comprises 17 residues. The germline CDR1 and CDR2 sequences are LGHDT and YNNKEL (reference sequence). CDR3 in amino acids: CASSQVFSSRVNYGYTF. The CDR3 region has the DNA TGTGCCAGCAGCCAGGTTTTCTCTAGTCGGGTAAACTATGGCTACACCTTC.

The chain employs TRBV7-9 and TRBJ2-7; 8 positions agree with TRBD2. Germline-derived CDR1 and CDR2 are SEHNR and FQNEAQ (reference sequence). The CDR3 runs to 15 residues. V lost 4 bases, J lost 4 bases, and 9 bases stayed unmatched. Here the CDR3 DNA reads TGTGCCAGCAGCTCCCCCGGGGGGGAGAAGTACGAGCAGTACTTC. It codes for CASSSPGGEKYEQYF.

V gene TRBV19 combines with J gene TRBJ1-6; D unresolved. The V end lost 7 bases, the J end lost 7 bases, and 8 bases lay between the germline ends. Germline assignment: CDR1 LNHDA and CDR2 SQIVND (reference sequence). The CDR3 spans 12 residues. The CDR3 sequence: CASKRENSPLHF. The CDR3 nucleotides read TGTGCCAGTAAAAGAGAAAATTCACCCCTCCACTTT.

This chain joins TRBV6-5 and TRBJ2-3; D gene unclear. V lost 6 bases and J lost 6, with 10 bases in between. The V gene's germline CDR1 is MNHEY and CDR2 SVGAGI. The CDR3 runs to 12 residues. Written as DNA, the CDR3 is TGTGCCAGCAGCCCCTCGTCGGATACGCAGTATTTT. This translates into CASSPSSDTQYF.

CDR3 sequence reads: CASPPGTSGSWELFF. CDR3 in DNA: TGTGCCAGCCCGCCCGGGACTAGCGGGAGTTGGGAGCTGTTTTTT. This chain connects TRBV18 to TRBJ2-2, with 14 bases aligning to TRBD2. The CDR3 is made up of 15 amino acids. Germline V gene lookup returns CDR1 KGHSH and CDR2 LQKENI. V lost 8 bases and J lost 9; bases outside the gene matches: 8.

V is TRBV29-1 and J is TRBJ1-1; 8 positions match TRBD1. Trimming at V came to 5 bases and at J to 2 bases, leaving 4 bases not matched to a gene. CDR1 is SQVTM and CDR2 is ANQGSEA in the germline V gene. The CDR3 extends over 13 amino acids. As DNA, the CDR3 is TGCAGCGTTAGACAGGGGCCCAACACTGAAGCTTTCTTT. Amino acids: CSVRQGPNTEAFF. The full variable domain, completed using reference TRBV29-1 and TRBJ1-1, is SAVISQKPSRDICQRGTSLTIQCQVDSQVTMMFWYRQQPGQSLTLIATANQGSEATYESGFVIDKFPISRPNLTFSTLTVSNMSPEDSSIYLCSVRQGPNTEAFFGQGTRLTVV.

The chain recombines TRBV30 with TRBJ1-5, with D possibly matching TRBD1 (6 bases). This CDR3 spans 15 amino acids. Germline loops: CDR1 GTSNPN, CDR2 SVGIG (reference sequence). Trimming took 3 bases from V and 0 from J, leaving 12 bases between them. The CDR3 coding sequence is TGTGCCTGGAGCCGACAGGCCCTTAGCAATCAGCCCCAGCATTTT. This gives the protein CAWSRQALSNQPQHF. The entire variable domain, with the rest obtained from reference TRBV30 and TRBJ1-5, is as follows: SQTIHQWPATLVQPVGSPLSLECTVEGTSNPNLYWYRQAAGRGLQLLFYSVGIGQISSEVPQNLSASRPQDRQFILSSKKLLLSDSGFYLCAWSRQALSNQPQHFGDGTRLSIL.

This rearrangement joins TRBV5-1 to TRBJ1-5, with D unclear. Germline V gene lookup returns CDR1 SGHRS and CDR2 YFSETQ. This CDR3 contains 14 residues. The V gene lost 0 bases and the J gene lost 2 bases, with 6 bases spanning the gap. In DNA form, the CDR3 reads TGCGCCAGCAGCTTGGGGGGAGGCAATCAGCCCCAGCATTTT. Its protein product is CASSLGGGNQPQHF.

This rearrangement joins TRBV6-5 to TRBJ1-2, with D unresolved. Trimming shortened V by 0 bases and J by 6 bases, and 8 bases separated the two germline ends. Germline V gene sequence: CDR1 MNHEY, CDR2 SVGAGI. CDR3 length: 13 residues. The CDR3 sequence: CASSYSMTHGYTF. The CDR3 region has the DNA TGTGCCAGCAGTTACTCGATGACTCATGGCTACACCTTC.